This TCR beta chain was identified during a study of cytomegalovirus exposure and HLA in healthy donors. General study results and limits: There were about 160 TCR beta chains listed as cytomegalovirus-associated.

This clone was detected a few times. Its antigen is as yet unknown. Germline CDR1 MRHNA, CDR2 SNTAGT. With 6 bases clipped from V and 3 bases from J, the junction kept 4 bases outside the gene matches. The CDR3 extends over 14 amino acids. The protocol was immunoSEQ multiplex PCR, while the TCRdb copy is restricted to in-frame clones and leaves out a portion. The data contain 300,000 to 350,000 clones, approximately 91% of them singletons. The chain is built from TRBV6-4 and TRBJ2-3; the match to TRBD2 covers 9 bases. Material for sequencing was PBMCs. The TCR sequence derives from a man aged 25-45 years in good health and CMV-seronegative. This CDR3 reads CASSRAGGTDTQYF. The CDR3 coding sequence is TGTGCCAGCAGCCGTGCGGGGGGGACAGATACGCAGTATTTT.